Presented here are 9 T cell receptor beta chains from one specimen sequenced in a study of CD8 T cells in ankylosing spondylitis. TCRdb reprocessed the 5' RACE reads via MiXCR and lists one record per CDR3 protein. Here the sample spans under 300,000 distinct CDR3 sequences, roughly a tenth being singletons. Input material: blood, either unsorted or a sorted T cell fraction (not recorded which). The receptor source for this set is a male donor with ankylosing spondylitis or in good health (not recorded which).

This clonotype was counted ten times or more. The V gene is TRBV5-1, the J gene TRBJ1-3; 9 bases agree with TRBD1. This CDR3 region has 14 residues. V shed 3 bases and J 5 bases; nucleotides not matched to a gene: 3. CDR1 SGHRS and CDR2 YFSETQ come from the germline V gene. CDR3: CASSWGQGRNTIYF. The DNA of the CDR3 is TGCGCCAGCAGCTGGGGACAGGGTCGAAACACCATATATTTT.

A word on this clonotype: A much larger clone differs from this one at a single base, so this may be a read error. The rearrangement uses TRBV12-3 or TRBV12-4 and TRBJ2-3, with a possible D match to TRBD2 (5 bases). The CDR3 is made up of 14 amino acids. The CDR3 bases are TGTACCAGCAGGCTCGCGGTCGAGGGAGATACGCAGTATTTT. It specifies CTSRLAVEGDTQYF.

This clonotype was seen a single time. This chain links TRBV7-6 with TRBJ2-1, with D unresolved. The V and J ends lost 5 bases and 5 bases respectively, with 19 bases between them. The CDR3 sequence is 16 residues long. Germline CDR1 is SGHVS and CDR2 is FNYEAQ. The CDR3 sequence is CASSQEYDQSHNEQFF. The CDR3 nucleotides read TGTGCCAGCAGCCAAGAATATGACCAATCTCACAATGAGCAGTTCTTC.

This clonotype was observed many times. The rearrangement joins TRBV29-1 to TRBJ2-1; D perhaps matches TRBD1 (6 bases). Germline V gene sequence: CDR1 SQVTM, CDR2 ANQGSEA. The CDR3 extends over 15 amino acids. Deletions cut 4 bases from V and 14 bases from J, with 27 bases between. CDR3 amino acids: CSVGTEEYIFSREFF. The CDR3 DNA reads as TGCAGCGTTGGGACAGAGGAATACATATTTTCCCGCGAGTTCTTC.

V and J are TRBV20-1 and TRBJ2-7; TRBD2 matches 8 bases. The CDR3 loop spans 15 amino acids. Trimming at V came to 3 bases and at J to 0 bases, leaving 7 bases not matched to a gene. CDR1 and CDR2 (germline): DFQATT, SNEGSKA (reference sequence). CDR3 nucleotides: TGCAGTGCTAGTGTGGAGCGGGAGAGCTCCTACGAGCAGTACTTC. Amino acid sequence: CSASVERESSYEQYF.

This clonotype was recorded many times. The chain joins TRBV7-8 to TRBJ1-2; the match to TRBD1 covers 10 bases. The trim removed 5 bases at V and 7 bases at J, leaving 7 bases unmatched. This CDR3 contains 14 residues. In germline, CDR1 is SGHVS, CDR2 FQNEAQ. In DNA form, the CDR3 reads TGTGCCAGCAGCCTAGGGGGACAGGGGTTTGGCTACACCTTC. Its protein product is CASSLGGQGFGYTF.

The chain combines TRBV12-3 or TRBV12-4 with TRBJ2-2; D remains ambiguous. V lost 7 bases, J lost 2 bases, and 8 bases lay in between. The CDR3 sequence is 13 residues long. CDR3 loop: CASIGVNTGELFF. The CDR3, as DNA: TGTGCCAGCATTGGGGTCAACACCGGGGAGCTGTTTTTT.

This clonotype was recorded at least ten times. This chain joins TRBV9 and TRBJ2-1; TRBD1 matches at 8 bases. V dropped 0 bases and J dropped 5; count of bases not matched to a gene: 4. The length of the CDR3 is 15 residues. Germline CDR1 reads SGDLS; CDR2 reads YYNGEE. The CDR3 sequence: CASSVAGTGNNEQFF. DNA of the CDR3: TGTGCCAGCAGCGTAGCCGGGACAGGTAACAATGAGCAGTTCTTC.

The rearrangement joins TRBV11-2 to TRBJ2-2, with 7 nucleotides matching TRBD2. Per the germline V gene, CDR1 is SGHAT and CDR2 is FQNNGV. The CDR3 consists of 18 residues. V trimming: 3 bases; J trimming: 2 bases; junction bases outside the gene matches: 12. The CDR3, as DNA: TGTGCCAGCAGCTTGCCCTGGGACGGGAGGTCAAACACCGGGGAGCTGTTTTTT. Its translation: CASSLPWDGRSNTGELFF. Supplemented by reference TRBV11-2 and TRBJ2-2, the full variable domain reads EAGVAQSPRYKIIEKRQSVAFWCNPISGHATLYWYQQILGQGPKLLIQFQNNGVVDDSQLPKDRFSAERLKGVDSTLKIQPAKLEDSAVYLCASSLPWDGRSNTGELFFGEGSRLTVL.